This TCR beta chain was sequenced for a study of cytomegalovirus exposure and HLA in healthy donors. Study at large: The same platform was used for the approximately 120 validation repertoires as for the roughly 730 first-cohort repertoires, as reported in a later analysis. Study results and limitations: Researchers catalogued roughly 150 TCR beta chains as cytomegalovirus-associated.

This CDR3 region has 14 residues. With V trimmed by 8 bases and J by 8 bases, 6 bases remained unmatched. Germline values: CDR1 WNHNN, CDR2 SYGVQD (reference sequence). The study drew the donors from its roughly 130-subject validation cohort, separate from the roughly 700-subject first cohort. A few counts support this clone. Its target is unknown. The protocol was immunoSEQ multiplex PCR, while the TCRdb copy is restricted to in-frame clones and leaves out a portion. The table lists 250,000 to 400,000 clones, roughly 86% of them singletons. The clonotype comes from a man aged 25-40 years in good health and CMV-seronegative. The V gene is TRBV10-1, the J gene TRBJ2-2; 12 nucleotides match TRBD2. The sample comprised PBMCs. CDR3 in amino acids: CASQLAGGPGELFF. The CDR3 bases are TGCGCCAGCCAGCTAGCGGGGGGGCCTGGGGAGCTGTTTTTT.